These T cell receptor beta chains were read from a single sample in a study of CD8+CD57+ T cells in acquired aplastic anemia. TCRdb reprocessed the reads via MiXCR and lists one record per CDR3 protein. This table holds roughly 280,000 distinct CDR3 sequences, under 65% found once. Sequenced: sorted CD4+, CD8+, or CD8+CD57+ T cells (not recorded which) from PBMCs. The receptors originated from a human donor with aplastic anemia. Both conserved end residues are part of each CDR3. D genes are given only for firm matches. Not every row has a clone size; where given, it reads once, few, many or a size class.

>TRBJ2-1|12|TRBV7-9|-|-
CASSLLGGGQFF
TGTGCCAGCAGCTTATTAGGGGGTGGTCAGTTCTTC
>TRBJ2-3|15|TRBV15|TRBD2|few
CATSASGGSTDTQYF
TGTGCCACCAGCGCCAGCGGGGGGAGCACAGATACGCAGTATTTT
>TRBJ1-1|12|TRBV20-1|-|few
CSARDPQLEAFF
TGCAGTGCTAGAGATCCCCAGTTAGAAGCTTTCTTT
>TRBJ1-1|16|TRBV29-1|-|many
CSVRPRLSRVNTEAFF
TGCAGCGTTCGCCCTCGGCTCTCTCGTGTCAACACTGAAGCTTTCTTT
>TRBJ1-1|12|TRBV12-3/TRBV12-4|-|-
CASSYQGSEAFF
TGTGCCAGCAGTTATCAAGGCTCTGAAGCTTTCTTT
>TRBJ2-3|17|TRBV12-3/TRBV12-4|TRBD2|-
CASSRAPGLAVQDTQYF
TGTGCCAGCAGTAGAGCTCCGGGACTAGCGGTCCAAGATACGCAGTATTTT
>TRBJ2-7|15|TRBV5-6|TRBD2|-
CASSFGLEDLDEQYF
TGTGCCAGCAGCTTCGGACTAGAAGATCTAGACGAGCAGTACTTC
>TRBJ2-2|15|TRBV2|TRBD2|many
CASTGLAGGTGELFF
TGTGCCAGCACTGGACTAGCGGGAGGGACCGGGGAGCTGTTTTTT
>TRBJ2-5|15|TRBV15|TRBD2|-
CATSRTSGGQETQYF
TGTGCCACCAGCAGAACTAGCGGGGGGCAAGAGACCCAGTACTTC
>TRBJ1-4|15|TRBV5-6|TRBD1|many
CASSLLQGANEKLFF
TGTGCCAGCAGCTTACTTCAGGGGGCTAATGAAAAACTGTTTTTT
>TRBJ2-5|13|TRBV7-3|-|-
CASSLTPTGFQYF
TGTGCCAGCAGCTTAACCCCCACAGGGTTCCAGTACTTC
>TRBJ2-5|14|TRBV7-2|-|few
CASSLNQGQETQYF
TGTGCCAGCAGCTTAAATCAGGGACAAGAGACCCAGTACTTC
>TRBJ2-2|14|TRBV20-1|TRBD2|many
CSAIGGGNTGELFF
TGCAGTGCTATTGGGGGGGGAAACACCGGGGAGCTGTTTTTT
>TRBJ1-4|15|TRBV7-9|-|-
CASSPGGTANEKLFF
TGTGCCAGCAGCCCTGGGGGGACCGCTAATGAAAAACTGTTTTTT
>TRBJ1-5|16|TRBV9|-|-
CASSVAATGVLEPQHF
TGTGCCAGCAGCGTAGCGGCAACTGGCGTGTTAGAGCCCCAGCATTTT
>TRBJ2-2|15|TRBV19|TRBD2|many
CASIGTSGDTGELFF
TGTGCCAGTATTGGGACTAGCGGGGACACCGGGGAGCTGTTTTTT